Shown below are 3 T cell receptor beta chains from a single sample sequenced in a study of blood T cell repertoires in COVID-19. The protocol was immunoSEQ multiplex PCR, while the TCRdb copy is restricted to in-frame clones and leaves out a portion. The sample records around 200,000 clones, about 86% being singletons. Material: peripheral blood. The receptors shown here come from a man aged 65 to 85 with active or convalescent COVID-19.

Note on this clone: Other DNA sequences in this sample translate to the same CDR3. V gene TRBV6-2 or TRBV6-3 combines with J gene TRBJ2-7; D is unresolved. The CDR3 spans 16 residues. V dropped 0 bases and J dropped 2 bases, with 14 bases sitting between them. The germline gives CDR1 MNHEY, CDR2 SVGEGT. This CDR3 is CASSYSRRGRPYEQYF. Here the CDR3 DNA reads TGTGCCAGCAGTTACTCGAGGCGCGGAAGACCCTACGAGCAGTACTTC.

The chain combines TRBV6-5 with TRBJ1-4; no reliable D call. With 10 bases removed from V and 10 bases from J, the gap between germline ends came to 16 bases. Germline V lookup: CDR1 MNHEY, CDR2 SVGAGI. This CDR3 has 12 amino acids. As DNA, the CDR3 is TGTGCCACCTCCGACGGGTGGAGAAAACTGTTTTTT. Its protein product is CATSDGWRKLFF.

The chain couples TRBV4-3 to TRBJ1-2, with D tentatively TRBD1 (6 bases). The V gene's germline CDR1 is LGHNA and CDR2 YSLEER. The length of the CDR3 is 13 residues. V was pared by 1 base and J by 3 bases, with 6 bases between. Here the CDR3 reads CASSQGTDYGYTF. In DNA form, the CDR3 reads TGCGCCAGCAGCCAAGGGACAGACTATGGCTACACCTTC.